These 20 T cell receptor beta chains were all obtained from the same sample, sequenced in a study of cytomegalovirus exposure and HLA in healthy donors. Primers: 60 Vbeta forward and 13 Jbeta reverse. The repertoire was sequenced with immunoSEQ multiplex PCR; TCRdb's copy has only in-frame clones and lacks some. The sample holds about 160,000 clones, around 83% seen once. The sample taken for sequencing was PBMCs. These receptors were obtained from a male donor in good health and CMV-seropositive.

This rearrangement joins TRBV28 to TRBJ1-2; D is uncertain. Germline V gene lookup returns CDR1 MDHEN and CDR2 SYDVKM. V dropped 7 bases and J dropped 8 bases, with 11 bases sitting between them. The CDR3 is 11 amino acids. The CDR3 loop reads CASTTREGYTF. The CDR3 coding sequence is TGTGCCAGCACCACAAGGGAGGGCTACACCTTC.

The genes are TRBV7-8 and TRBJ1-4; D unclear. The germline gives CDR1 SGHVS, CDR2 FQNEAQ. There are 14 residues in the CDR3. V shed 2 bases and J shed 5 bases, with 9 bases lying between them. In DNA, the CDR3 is TGTGCCAGCAGCTTAAACAGTGGGAATGAAAAACTGTTTTTT. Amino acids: CASSLNSGNEKLFF.

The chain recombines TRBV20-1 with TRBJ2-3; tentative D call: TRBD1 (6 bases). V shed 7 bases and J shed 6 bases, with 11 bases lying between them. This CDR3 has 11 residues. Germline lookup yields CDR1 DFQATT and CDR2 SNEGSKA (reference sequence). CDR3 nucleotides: TGCAGTGGACAGGAGGCGGATACGCAGTATTTT. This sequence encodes CSGQEADTQYF.

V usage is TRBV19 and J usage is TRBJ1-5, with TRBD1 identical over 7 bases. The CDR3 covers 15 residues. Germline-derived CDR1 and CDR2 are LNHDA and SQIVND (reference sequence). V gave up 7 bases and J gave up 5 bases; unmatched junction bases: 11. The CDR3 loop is CASNHLDRRDQPQHF. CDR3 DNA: TGTGCCAGTAACCATCTGGACAGGAGGGATCAGCCCCAGCATTTT.

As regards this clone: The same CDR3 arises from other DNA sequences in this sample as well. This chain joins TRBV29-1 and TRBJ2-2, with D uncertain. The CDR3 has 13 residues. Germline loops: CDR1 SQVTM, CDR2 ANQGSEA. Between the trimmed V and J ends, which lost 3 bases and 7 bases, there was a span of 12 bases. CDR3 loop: CSVEDFAGGELFF. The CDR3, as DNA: TGCAGCGTTGAGGATTTTGCAGGCGGGGAGCTGTTTTTT.

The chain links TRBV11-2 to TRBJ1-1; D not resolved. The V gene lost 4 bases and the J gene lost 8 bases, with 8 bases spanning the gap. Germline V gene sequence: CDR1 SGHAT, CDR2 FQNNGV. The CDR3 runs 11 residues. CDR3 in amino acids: CASSSRGEAFF. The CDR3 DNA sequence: TGTGCCAGCAGCTCACGAGGGGAAGCTTTCTTT.

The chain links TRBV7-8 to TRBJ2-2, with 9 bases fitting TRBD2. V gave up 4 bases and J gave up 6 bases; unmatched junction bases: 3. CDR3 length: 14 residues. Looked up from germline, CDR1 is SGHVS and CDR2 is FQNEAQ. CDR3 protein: CASSSRGGAGELFF. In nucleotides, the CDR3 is TGTGCCAGCAGCTCGCGGGGGGGGGCCGGGGAGCTGTTTTTT.

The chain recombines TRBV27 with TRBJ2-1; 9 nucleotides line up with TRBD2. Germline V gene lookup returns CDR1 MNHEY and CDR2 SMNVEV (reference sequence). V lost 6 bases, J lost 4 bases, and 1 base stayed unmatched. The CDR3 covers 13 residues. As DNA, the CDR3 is TGTGCCAGCAGGACTAGCGGATACAATGAGCAGTTCTTC. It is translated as CASRTSGYNEQFF.

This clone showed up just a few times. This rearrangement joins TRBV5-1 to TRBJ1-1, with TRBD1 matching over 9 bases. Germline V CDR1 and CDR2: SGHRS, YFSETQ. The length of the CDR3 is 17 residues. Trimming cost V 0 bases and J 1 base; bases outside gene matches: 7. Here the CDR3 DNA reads TGCGCCAGCAGCTTGGTACAGGGGGCCATTACGAACACTGAAGCTTTCTTT. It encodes CASSLVQGAITNTEAFF.

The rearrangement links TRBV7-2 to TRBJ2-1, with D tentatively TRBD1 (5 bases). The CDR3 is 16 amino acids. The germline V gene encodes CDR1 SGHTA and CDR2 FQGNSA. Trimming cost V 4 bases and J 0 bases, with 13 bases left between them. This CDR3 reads CASSSGWGSSYNEQFF. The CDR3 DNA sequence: TGTGCCAGCAGCTCCGGGTGGGGCAGCTCCTACAATGAGCAGTTCTTC.

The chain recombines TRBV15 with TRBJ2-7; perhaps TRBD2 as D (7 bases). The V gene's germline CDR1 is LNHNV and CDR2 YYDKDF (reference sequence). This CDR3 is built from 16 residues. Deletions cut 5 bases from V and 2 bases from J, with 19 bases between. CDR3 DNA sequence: TGTGCCACCAGCCACATCCGGGGGGCCTCCACCTACGAGCAGTACTTC. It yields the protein CATSHIRGASTYEQYF. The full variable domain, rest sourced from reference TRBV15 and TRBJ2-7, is DAMVIQNPRYQVTQFGKPVTLSCSQTLNHNVMYWYQQKSSQAPKLLFHYYDKDFNNEADTPDNFQSRRPNTSFCFLDIRSPGLGDTAMYLCATSHIRGASTYEQYFGPGTRLTVT.

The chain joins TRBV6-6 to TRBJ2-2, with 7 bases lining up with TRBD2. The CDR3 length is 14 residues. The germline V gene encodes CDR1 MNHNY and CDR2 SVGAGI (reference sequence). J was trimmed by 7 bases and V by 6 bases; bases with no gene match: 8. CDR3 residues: CASRLASQGGELFF. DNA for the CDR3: TGTGCCAGCAGACTAGCGAGCCAGGGCGGGGAGCTGTTTTTT.

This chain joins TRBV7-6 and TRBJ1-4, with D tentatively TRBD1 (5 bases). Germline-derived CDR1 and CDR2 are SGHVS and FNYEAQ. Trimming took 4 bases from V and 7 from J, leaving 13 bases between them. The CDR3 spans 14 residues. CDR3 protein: CASSSGLLGEKLFF. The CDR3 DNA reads TGTGCCAGCAGCTCAGGGTTGTTGGGTGAAAAACTGTTTTTT.

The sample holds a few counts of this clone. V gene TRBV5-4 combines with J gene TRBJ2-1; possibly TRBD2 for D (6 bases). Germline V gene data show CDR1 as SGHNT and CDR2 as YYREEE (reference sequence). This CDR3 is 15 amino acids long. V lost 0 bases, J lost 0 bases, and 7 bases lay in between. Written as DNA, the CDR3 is TGTGCCAGCAGCTTGGGTAGCGGCTCCTACAATGAGCAGTTCTTC. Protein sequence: CASSLGSGSYNEQFF.

CDR3 nucleotide sequence: TGTGCCAGTAGTTACCCAGGGTGGAGTGGCTACACCTTC. This encodes CASSYPGWSGYTF. V usage is TRBV19 and J usage is TRBJ1-2; a possible D gene is TRBD1 (5 bases). V was cut by 5 bases and J by 7 bases, with 14 bases left in between. Germline values: CDR1 LNHDA, CDR2 SQIVND (reference sequence). The CDR3 extends over 13 amino acids.

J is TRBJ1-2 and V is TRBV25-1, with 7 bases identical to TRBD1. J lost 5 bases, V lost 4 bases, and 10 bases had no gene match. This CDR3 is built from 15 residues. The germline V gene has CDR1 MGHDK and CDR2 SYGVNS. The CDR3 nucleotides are TGTGCCAGCAGTGCCAGCAGACAGGGCTCGTATGGCTACACCTTC. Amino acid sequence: CASSASRQGSYGYTF.

The CDR3 bases are TGTGCCAGCAGCCCGCGATTCGACAGACCCTACGAGCAGTACTTC. Protein sequence: CASSPRFDRPYEQYF. The rearrangement joins TRBV14 to TRBJ2-7; a possible D gene is TRBD1 (5 bases). The ends were cut back, 4 bases at V and 2 bases at J, with 15 bases in the middle. The length of the CDR3 is 15 residues. Germline CDR1 is SGHDN and CDR2 is FVKESK. The whole variable domain, remainder taken from reference TRBV14 and TRBJ2-7, is EAGVTQFPSHSVIEKGQTVTLRCDPISGHDNLYWYRRVMGKEIKFLLHFVKESKQDESGMPNNRFLAERTGGTYSTLKVQPAELEDSGVYFCASSPRFDRPYEQYFGPGTRLTVT.

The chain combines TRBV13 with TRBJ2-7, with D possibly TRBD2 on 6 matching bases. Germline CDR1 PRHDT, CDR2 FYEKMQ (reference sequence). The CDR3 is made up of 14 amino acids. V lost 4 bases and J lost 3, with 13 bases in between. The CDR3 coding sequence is TGTGCCAGCAGCTCCGGGACTTTGGGCTACGAGCAGTACTTC. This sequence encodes CASSSGTLGYEQYF. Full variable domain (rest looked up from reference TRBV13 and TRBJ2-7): AAGVIQSPRHLIKEKRETATLKCYPIPRHDTVYWYQQGPGQDPQFLISFYEKMQSDKGSIPDRFSAQQFSDYHSELNMSSLELGDSALYFCASSSGTLGYEQYFGPGTRLTVT.

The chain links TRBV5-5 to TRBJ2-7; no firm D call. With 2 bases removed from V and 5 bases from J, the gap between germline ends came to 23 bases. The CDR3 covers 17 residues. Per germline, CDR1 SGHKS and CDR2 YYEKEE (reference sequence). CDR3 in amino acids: CASSLSIAGAIGHEQYF. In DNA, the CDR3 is TGTGCCAGCAGCTTATCGATAGCTGGAGCAATCGGCCACGAGCAGTACTTC.

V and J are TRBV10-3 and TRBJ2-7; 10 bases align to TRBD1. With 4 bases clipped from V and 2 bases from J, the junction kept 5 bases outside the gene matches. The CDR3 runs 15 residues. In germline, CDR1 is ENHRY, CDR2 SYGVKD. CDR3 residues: CAISGDRGPTYEQYF. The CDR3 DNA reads TGTGCCATCAGTGGTGACAGGGGGCCTACCTACGAGCAGTACTTC.